This T cell receptor (beta chain) was identified during a study of brain T cells in children with intractable seizures. General study findings and limits: Pre-surgery blood may have been undersampled, hiding some clones. Patients' HCMV serostatus was unknown; virus specificity rests on CDR3 similarity alone.

Profiling relied on immunoSEQ multiplex PCR, and the TCRdb table lists in-frame clones only, not all of them. This table holds 88,000 or so clones, around 91% found once. Sequencing was limited to surgery cases with top T cell transcript signatures in brain tissue. Before surgery, patients took at least one anti-epileptic drug. Regarding this clone: No antigen is known for it.

The input for sequencing was peripheral blood, taken at surgery. The receptor's source is a girl aged 2-10 years with Rasmussen encephalitis and intractable seizures.

This chain's CDR3 is CASSTNRGQSSYEQYF. CDR3 nucleotide sequence: TGTGCCAGCAGCACTAACAGGGGACAGAGCTCCTACGAGCAGTACTTC. The chain joins TRBV6-2 or TRBV6-3 to TRBJ2-7, with TRBD1 matching 7 bases. The germline V gene has CDR1 MNHEY and CDR2 SVGEGT. V lost 6 bases, J lost 0 bases, and 11 bases stayed unmatched. This CDR3 is built from 16 residues.